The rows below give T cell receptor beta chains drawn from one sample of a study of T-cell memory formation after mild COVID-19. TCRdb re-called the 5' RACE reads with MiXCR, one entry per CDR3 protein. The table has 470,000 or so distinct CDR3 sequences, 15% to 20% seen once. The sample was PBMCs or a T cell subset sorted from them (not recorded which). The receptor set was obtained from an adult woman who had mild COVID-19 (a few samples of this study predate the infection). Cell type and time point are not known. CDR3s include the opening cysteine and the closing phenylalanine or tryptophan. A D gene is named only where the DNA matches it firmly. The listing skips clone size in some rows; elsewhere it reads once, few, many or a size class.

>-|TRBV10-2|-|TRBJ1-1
TGCGCCAGCAGAGAACGCGGGGATATGAACACTGAAGCTTTCTTT
CASRERGDMNTEAFF
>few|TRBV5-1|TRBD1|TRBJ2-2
TGCGCCAGCGTAGAAAGATCCGGGACAGGGCACACCGGGGAGCTGTTTTTT
CASVERSGTGHTGELFF
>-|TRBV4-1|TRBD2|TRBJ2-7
TGCGCCAGCAGCCAAGACCTCGCCCTAGCGGGACGTATTCGGGACGAGCAGTACTTC
CASSQDLALAGRIRDEQYF
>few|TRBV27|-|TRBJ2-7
TGTGCCAGCAGTCTTGAGGGCGGGGCAACCTACGAGCAGTACTTC
CASSLEGGATYEQYF
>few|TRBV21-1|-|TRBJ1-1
TGTGCCAGCAAAATCCGGGACAGCATGAACACTGAAGCTTTCTTT
CASKIRDSMNTEAFF
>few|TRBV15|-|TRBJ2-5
TGTGCCACCTCCATAGACAACCAAGAGACCCAGTACTTC
CATSIDNQETQYF
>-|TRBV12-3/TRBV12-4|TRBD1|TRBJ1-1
TGTGCCAGCAGATCATTCCGGGACAGGGTTGACACTGAAGCTTTCTTT
CASRSFRDRVDTEAFF
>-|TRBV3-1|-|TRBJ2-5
TGTGCCAGCAGCCTCCGCGGGACTTCCAGTCGGGAGACCCAGTACTTC
CASSLRGTSSRETQYF
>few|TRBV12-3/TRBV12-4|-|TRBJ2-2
TGTGCCACCAGCCTGAGCGCCGGGGAGCTGTTTTTT
CATSLSAGELFF
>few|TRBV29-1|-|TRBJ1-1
TGCAGCGTCGGTATGGCGGAAGGCACTGAAGCTTTCTTT
CSVGMAEGTEAFF
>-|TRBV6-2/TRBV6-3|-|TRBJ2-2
TGTGCCAGCCAGGCGAACACCGGGGAGCTGTTTTTT
CASQANTGELFF
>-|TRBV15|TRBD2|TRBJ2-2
TGTGCCACCAGCAGAGATCCCCTAGCGGGAAGAGGTACCGGGGAGCTGTTTTTT
CATSRDPLAGRGTGELFF
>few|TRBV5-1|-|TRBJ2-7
TGCGCCAGCAGTCGTGTGTTTAAGGGAGACTACGAGCAGTACTTC
CASSRVFKGDYEQYF
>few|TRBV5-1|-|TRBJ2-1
TGCGCCAGCAGCTTGGCTTGGGTCAATGAGCAGTTCTTC
CASSLAWVNEQFF
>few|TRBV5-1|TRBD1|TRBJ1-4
TGCGCCAGCAGCTCTGGACAGGGTGAAGGTGAAAAACTGTTTTTT
CASSSGQGEGEKLFF
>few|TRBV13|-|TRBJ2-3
TGTGCCAGCAGCCTAGGGACGCCCGGGGGGCGGGATACGCAGTATTTT
CASSLGTPGGRDTQYF
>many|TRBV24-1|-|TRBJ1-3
TGTGCCACCAGTGATTCCCCTGGAAACACCATATATTTT
CATSDSPGNTIYF
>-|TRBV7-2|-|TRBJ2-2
TGTGCCAGCAGTGGACCCCACCGGGCGGGGGAGCTGTTTTTT
CASSGPHRAGELFF
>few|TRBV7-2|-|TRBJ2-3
TGTGCCAGCAGCTTAGCAGGACTGGCGGTGTTGGATACGCAGTATTTT
CASSLAGLAVLDTQYF
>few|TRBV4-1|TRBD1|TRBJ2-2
TGCGCCAGCAGCCGAGGACAGGGATACACCGGGGAGCTGTTTTTT
CASSRGQGYTGELFF
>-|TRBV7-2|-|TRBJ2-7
TGTGCCAGCAGCTTAGCTCGCAGGGTAAACGAGCAGTACTTC
CASSLARRVNEQYF
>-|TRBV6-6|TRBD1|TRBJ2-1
TGTGCCAGCGGGGAGACAGGGATGGACAATGAGCAGTTCTTC
CASGETGMDNEQFF
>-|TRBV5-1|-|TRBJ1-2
TGCGCCAGCAGCCCTGGGACAACTCATAACTATGGCTACACCTTC
CASSPGTTHNYGYTF
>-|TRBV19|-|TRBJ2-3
TGTGCCAGTAGTATCGGTGAGATTAGAACAGATACGCAGTATTTT
CASSIGEIRTDTQYF
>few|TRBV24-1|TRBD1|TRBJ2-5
TGTGCCACCAGTGCGGCCGGGACAGGGAAGGGGCAAGAGACCCAGTACTTC
CATSAAGTGKGQETQYF
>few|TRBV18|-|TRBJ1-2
TGTGCCAGCTCACAAGGAAGGCAGGACAACTATGGCTACACCTTC
CASSQGRQDNYGYTF
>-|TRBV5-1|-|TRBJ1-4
TGCGCCAGCAGCTTGGAACAGGGAGGTCGTGAAAAACTGTTTTTT
CASSLEQGGREKLFF
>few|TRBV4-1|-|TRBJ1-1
TGCGCCAGCAGCCAAGCTAGGGGAGCTTTCTTT
CASSQARGAFF
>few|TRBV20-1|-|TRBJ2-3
TGCAGTGCTTCCGAAAGAGGCCCAGATACGCAGTATTTT
CSASERGPDTQYF
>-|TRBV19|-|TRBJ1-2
TGTGCCAGTAGTATAGGAATGGACTACACCTTC
CASSIGMDYTF
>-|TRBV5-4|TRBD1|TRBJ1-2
TGTGCCAGCAGCCAGCCGGGACAGTATGGCTACACCTTC
CASSQPGQYGYTF
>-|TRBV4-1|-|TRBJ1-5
TGCGCCAGCAGCCAAGTCAAGGGCAGGGCCCAGCATTTT
CASSQVKGRAQHF
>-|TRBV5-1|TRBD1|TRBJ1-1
TGCGCCAGCGCCAGGGACAGGGGAGGGAACACTGAAGCTTTCTTT
CASARDRGGNTEAFF
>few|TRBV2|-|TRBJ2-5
TGTGCCAGCAGTGGGGCGGGGGCGGAGACCCAGTACTTC
CASSGAGAETQYF
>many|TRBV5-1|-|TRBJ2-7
TGCGCCAGCAGCTTGGGAGGGTTCCCCTCCTACGAGCAGTACTTC
CASSLGGFPSYEQYF
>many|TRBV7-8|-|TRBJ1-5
TGTGCCAGCAGCTTCGACAGCGGCAATCAGCCCCAGCATTTT
CASSFDSGNQPQHF
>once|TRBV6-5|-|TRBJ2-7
TGTGCCAGCAGTTACCCGGACAGATCGGGCGAGCAGTACTTC
CASSYPDRSGEQYF
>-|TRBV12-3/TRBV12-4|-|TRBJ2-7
TGTGCCAGCAGTTCGAGTATTTACGAGCAGTACTTC
CASSSSIYEQYF
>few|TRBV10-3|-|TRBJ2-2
TGTGCCATCGCCGCGACCGACGCGAACACCGGGGAGCTGTTTTTT
CAIAATDANTGELFF
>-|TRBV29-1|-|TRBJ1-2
TGCAGCGTTGCGACAGACTATGGCTACACCTTC
CSVATDYGYTF
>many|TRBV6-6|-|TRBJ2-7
TGTGCCAGCAGCCGGGACCCCGGACGTCCCCTGTACGAGCAGTACTTC
CASSRDPGRPLYEQYF
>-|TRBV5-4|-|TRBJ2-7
TGTGCCAGCAGCTTAGAAGGCAGGAACTCCTACGAGCAGTACTTC
CASSLEGRNSYEQYF
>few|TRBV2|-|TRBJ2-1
TGTGCCAGCAGTGACTGGGTGGGCTCCTACAATGAGCAGTTCTTC
CASSDWVGSYNEQFF
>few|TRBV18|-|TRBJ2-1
TGTGCCAGCTCACCACGCGAGAGGGGCGAGCAGTTCTTC
CASSPRERGEQFF
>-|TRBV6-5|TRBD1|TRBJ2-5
TGTGCCAGCAGAACGGGACAGGGGGCCTATATCGAGACCCAGTACTTC
CASRTGQGAYIETQYF
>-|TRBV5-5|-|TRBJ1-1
TGTGCCAGCAGCTTTCAGTTACAGGAGGTCGAGAACACTGAAGCTTTCTTT
CASSFQLQEVENTEAFF
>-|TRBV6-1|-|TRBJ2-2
TGTGCCAGCAGTGATTCCCTAGGAGAGATAAACACCGGGGAGCTGTTTTTT
CASSDSLGEINTGELFF
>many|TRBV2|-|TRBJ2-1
TGTGCCAGCAATACCCCAGCAGCCTACAATGAGCAGTTCTTC
CASNTPAAYNEQFF
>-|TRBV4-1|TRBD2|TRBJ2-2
TGCGCCAGCAGCCAAGAGCTAGCGGGGGGGGAGGCCGGGGAGCTGTTTTTT
CASSQELAGGEAGELFF
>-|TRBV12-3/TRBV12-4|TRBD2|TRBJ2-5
TGTGCCAGCAGCCCGGAAGCCGGGACAGGGGCTAGCGGGAGGGTTGGGACCCAGTACTTC
CASSPEAGTGASGRVGTQYF
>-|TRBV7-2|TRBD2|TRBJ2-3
TGTGCCAGCAGCCTCCAGCTAGCGGGCGGAGGAGATACGCAGTATTTT
CASSLQLAGGGDTQYF
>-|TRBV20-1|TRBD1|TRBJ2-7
TGCAGTGCTAGAGGCGGGACAGGCTTTGTGAACGAGCAGTACTTC
CSARGGTGFVNEQYF
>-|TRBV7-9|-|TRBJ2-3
TGTGCCAGCAGCCGACCAGATACGCAGTATTTT
CASSRPDTQYF
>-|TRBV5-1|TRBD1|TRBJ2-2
TGCGCCAGCAGCTTACGACAGGGTGGAGCCGGGGAGCTGTTTTTT
CASSLRQGGAGELFF
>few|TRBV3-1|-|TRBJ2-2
TGTGCCAGCAGCCAAGGGGCGGCCACCGGGGAGCTGTTTTTT
CASSQGAATGELFF
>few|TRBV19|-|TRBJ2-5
TGTGCCAGTAGAGAGACTACACAAGAGACCCAGTACTTC
CASRETTQETQYF
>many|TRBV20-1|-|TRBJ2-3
TGCAGTGCTCCGGACAGGAGGGGTGGAGATACGCAGTATTTT
CSAPDRRGGDTQYF
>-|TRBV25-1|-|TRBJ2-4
TGTGCCAGCAGTGAATTCGGCATTCAGTACTTC
CASSEFGIQYF
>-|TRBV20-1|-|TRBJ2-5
TGCAGTGCTAGGCAGGCGGGCCCCGGTTTGGCCCAGTACTTC
CSARQAGPGLAQYF
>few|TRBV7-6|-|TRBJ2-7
TGTGCCAGCGCGGCGACCCCTCCGGGCGAGCAGTACTTC
CASAATPPGEQYF